The TCR beta chain described here comes from a study of cytomegalovirus exposure and HLA in healthy donors. Whole-study findings and limits: CMV antigen specificity of a few CMV-associated chains was confirmed in vitro. The study listed 150 to 200 cytomegalovirus-associated TCR beta chains.

The PCR made use of 60 Vbeta and 13 Jbeta primers. Some clones are missing from TCRdb's copy, which holds only in-frame ones; the method was immunoSEQ multiplex PCR. The sample table includes approximately 150,000 clones. To note about this clone: The antigen is unknown.

Though probably carrying unrecorded immune exposures, donors were nominally healthy at sampling. Germline CDR1 is MGHRA and CDR2 is YSYEKL. This CDR3 contains 17 residues. V shed 0 bases and J 1 base; nucleotides not matched to a gene: 5. The clonotype originates from a woman aged 18 to 35 in good health and CMV-seronegative. Sample: PBMCs. This chain connects TRBV4-1 to TRBJ2-7, with 11 nucleotides matching TRBD1. In DNA form, the CDR3 reads TGCGCCAGCAGCCAAGATTTCGGGACAGGGGGGTCCTACGAGCAGTACTTC. Translation: CASSQDFGTGGSYEQYF.